These 22 T cell receptor beta chains were all obtained from the same sample, sequenced in a study of T cell responses to AZD1222 COVID-19 vaccine. TCRdb's table, derived via immunoSEQ multiplex PCR, lists solely in-frame clones and lacks some. The profile covers about 140,000 clones, with approximately 90% appearing a single time and 4% to 5% taken by the ten largest. The sequencing here drew on peripheral blood, taken on day 0 of AZD1222 vaccination. Receptors originate from an adult in good health.

J is TRBJ2-2 and V is TRBV6-2 or TRBV6-3; 8 nucleotides agree with TRBD2. Per germline, CDR1 MNHEY and CDR2 SVGEGT. CDR3 size: 15 residues. Trimming at V came to 3 bases and at J to 6 bases, leaving 6 bases not matched to a gene. The CDR3 protein is CASSYTQRGPGELFF. For the CDR3, the DNA is TGTGCCAGCAGTTATACCCAGCGGGGGCCCGGGGAGCTGTTTTTT.

The genes are TRBV28 and TRBJ1-6; D is undetermined. The CDR3 is 14 amino acids. CDR1 is MDHEN, CDR2 SYDVKM, per germline. Between the trimmed V and J ends, which lost 5 bases and 9 bases, there was a span of 14 bases. The DNA for the CDR3 is TGTGCCAGCAGTCCCGGGATAAGGAGTTCACCCCTCCACTTT. Its protein product is CASSPGIRSSPLHF.

CDR3 protein: CASSSQPGQQSNQPQHF. The CDR3 bases are TGTGCCAGCTCATCACAGCCGGGACAGCAAAGCAATCAGCCCCAGCATTTT. The J gene is TRBJ1-5, the V gene TRBV18, with 7 positions matching TRBD1. Germline V gene sequence: CDR1 KGHSH, CDR2 LQKENI. The CDR3 runs to 17 residues. J lost 1 base, V lost 5 bases, and 11 bases had no gene match. The variable domain in full, completed from reference TRBV18 and TRBJ1-5, reads NAGVMQNPRHLVRRRGQEARLRCSPMKGHSHVYWYRQLPEEGLKFMVYLQKENIIDESGMPKERFSAEFPKEGPSILRIQQVVRGDSAAYFCASSSQPGQQSNQPQHFGDGTRLSIL.

The J gene is TRBJ2-3, the V gene TRBV10-1, with TRBD2 matching over 11 bases. Looked up from germline, CDR1 is WNHNN and CDR2 is SYGVQD (reference sequence). The V gene end was trimmed by 11 bases and the J gene end by 2 bases; junction bases not matched to a gene: 6. The CDR3 is made up of 14 amino acids. The CDR3 DNA sequence: TGCGCCCCGGGACTAGCGGTCGACACAGATACGCAGTATTTT. Translating it yields CAPGLAVDTDTQYF.

This chain joins TRBV10-3 and TRBJ2-5; 8 bases line up with TRBD1. Trimming removed 8 bases from V and 5 bases from J; junction bases left unmatched: 4. CDR1 is ENHRY, CDR2 SYGVKD, per germline. The CDR3 sequence is 12 residues long. DNA for the CDR3: TGTGCCATCTCAGGGGGCGGTGAGACCCAGTACTTC. Its translation is CAISGGGETQYF.

This sequence joins TRBV3-1 (or the pseudogene TRBV3-2) and TRBJ1-2; D is uncertain. V was clipped by 4 bases and J by 5 bases, with 11 bases between them. Looked up from germline, CDR1 is LGHDT and CDR2 is YNNKEL (reference sequence). The CDR3 extends over 13 amino acids. In nucleotides, the CDR3 is TGTGCCAGCAGCCGAGTACGGGAATATGGCTACACCTTC. The encoded protein is CASSRVREYGYTF.

As DNA, the CDR3 is TGTGCCAGCAGCAAGGGGGGTCAGCCCCAGCATTTT. Its translation: CASSKGGQPQHF. The chain combines TRBV9 with TRBJ1-5; D perhaps matches TRBD1 (6 bases). The CDR3 runs 12 residues. Germline V gene lookup returns CDR1 SGDLS and CDR2 YYNGEE. With 4 bases removed from V and 6 bases from J, the gap between germline ends came to 8 bases.

This clone was recorded only once. The chain uses TRBV27 and TRBJ1-5; 8 bases agree with TRBD1. Germline-derived CDR1 and CDR2 are MNHEY and SMNVEV (reference sequence). Trimming took 4 bases from V and 5 from J; bases not matched to a gene: 13. This CDR3 contains 17 residues. CDR3 sequence: CASSSPAKNRGDQPQHF. Here the CDR3 DNA reads TGTGCCAGCAGTTCCCCGGCGAAAAACAGGGGGGATCAGCCCCAGCATTTT.

This clone was detected only a few times. This chain connects TRBV27 to TRBJ1-6, with D possibly being TRBD1 (5 bases). The CDR3 loop spans 16 amino acids. Germline assignment: CDR1 MNHEY and CDR2 SMNVEV (reference sequence). V was shortened by 8 bases and J by 8 bases, with 22 bases between the two germline ends. CDR3 amino acids: CASLPQVGLRYSPLHF. CDR3 bases: TGTGCCAGCTTGCCTCAGGTGGGACTGAGATATTCACCCCTCCACTTT.

V and J are TRBV6-1 and TRBJ2-3, with no clear D. This CDR3 spans 16 amino acids. CDR1 and CDR2 (germline): MNHNS, SASEGT. V lost 3 bases to trimming and J lost 1 base, with 14 bases between them. CDR3 bases: TGTGCCAGCAGTGACCTTCGTCGACGCGGCACAGATACGCAGTATTTT. Protein: CASSDLRRRGTDTQYF.

This chain links TRBV11-2 with TRBJ2-1; 10 positions agree with TRBD2. Trimming took 1 base from V and 6 from J; bases not matched to a gene: 6. The CDR3 extends over 16 amino acids. Germline lookup yields CDR1 SGHAT and CDR2 FQNNGV. CDR3 region: CASSLVGASGGNEQFF. CDR3 coding DNA: TGTGCCAGCAGCTTAGTAGGTGCTAGCGGGGGCAATGAGCAGTTCTTC. The complete variable domain, with remaining parts taken from reference TRBV11-2 and TRBJ2-1, reads EAGVAQSPRYKIIEKRQSVAFWCNPISGHATLYWYQQILGQGPKLLIQFQNNGVVDDSQLPKDRFSAERLKGVDSTLKIQPAKLEDSAVYLCASSLVGASGGNEQFFGPGTRLTVL.

This chain joins TRBV29-1 and TRBJ2-3, with 10 bases aligning to TRBD2. Per the germline V gene, CDR1 is SQVTM and CDR2 is ANQGSEA. The CDR3 sequence is 13 residues long. Trimming removed 6 bases from V and 6 bases from J; junction bases left unmatched: 6. In DNA, the CDR3 is TGCAGCGTGCGAACTAGCGGGGCGGATACGCAGTATTTT. It encodes CSVRTSGADTQYF.

The rearrangement uses TRBV11-2 and TRBJ1-1, with 8 positions matching TRBD1. CDR1 is SGHAT, CDR2 FQNNGV, per germline. This CDR3 has 16 residues. Trimming at V came to 3 bases and at J to 1 base, leaving 7 bases not matched to a gene. Here the CDR3 DNA reads TGTGCCAGCAGCTTCAGGGGGCACAGGGCGAACACTGAAGCTTTCTTT. This codes for CASSFRGHRANTEAFF. Full variable domain (outside the CDR3, taken from reference TRBV11-2 and TRBJ1-1): EAGVAQSPRYKIIEKRQSVAFWCNPISGHATLYWYQQILGQGPKLLIQFQNNGVVDDSQLPKDRFSAERLKGVDSTLKIQPAKLEDSAVYLCASSFRGHRANTEAFFGQGTRLTVV.

The rearrangement links TRBV5-1 to TRBJ2-2, with D possibly TRBD1 on 6 matching bases. CDR1 is SGHRS, CDR2 YFSETQ, per germline. The CDR3 is 16 amino acids. V was pared by 2 bases and J by 1 base, with 12 bases between. The CDR3 region is CASSLTYRENTGELFF. The CDR3 region has the DNA TGCGCCAGCAGCTTAACCTACAGGGAGAACACCGGGGAGCTGTTTTTT.

The CDR3 here is CASSVGSGLNQPQHF. CDR3 nucleotide sequence: TGCGCCAGCAGCGTAGGCTCAGGGCTCAATCAGCCCCAGCATTTT. This chain joins TRBV5-1 and TRBJ1-5, with D perhaps TRBD1 (5 bases). Trimming removed 4 bases at V and 3 bases at J, with 14 bases between. The CDR3 has 15 amino acids. The germline CDR1 and CDR2 sequences are SGHRS and YFSETQ.

This rearrangement joins TRBV2 to TRBJ1-2; unclear D gene. The CDR3 sequence is 16 residues long. V lost 6 bases to trimming and J lost 6 bases, with 23 bases between them. Germline CDR1 and CDR2: SNHLY and FYNNEI. The CDR3 loop reads CASRRQLITLRNGYTF. The CDR3 coding sequence is TGTGCCAGCAGAAGACAATTAATAACCCTAAGGAATGGCTACACCTTC.

The chain employs TRBV14 and TRBJ1-2; TRBD1 agrees at 8 bases. V shed 4 bases, J shed 7 bases, and the junction held 5 bases outside the gene matches. The CDR3 has 13 residues. Germline CDR1 is SGHDN and CDR2 is FVKESK. This CDR3 reads CASSRTGLTGYTF. CDR3 sequence (DNA): TGTGCCAGCAGCCGGACAGGGCTCACTGGCTACACCTTC.

J is TRBJ2-7 and V is TRBV5-1, with 7 bases matching TRBD1. Germline assignment: CDR1 SGHRS and CDR2 YFSETQ. V gave up 0 bases and J gave up 3 bases; unmatched junction bases: 9. This CDR3 is 16 amino acids long. CDR3 sequence (DNA): TGCGCCAGCAGCTTGGTACCTATCCGACAGGGCTACGAGCAGTACTTC. Encoded protein: CASSLVPIRQGYEQYF.

CDR3 region: CASSPSAAGRGETQYF. The CDR3 DNA reads TGTGCCAGCAGCCCTTCCGCAGCGGGGCGGGGAGAGACCCAGTACTTC. The chain carries TRBV3-1 (or the pseudogene TRBV3-2) and TRBJ2-5, with 7 bases lining up with TRBD2. This CDR3 is built from 16 residues. Germline lookup yields CDR1 LGHDT and CDR2 YNNKEL (reference sequence). J was trimmed by 4 bases and V by 4 bases; bases with no gene match: 12.

The V call is TRBV2, the J call TRBJ2-7; TRBD1 or TRBD2 may be the D gene (5 bases each). This CDR3 contains 14 residues. Germline CDR1 reads SNHLY; CDR2 reads FYNNEI. V was pared by 11 bases and J by 1 base, with 18 bases between. CDR3 sequence reads: CAGGRNLPSYEQYF. Here the CDR3 DNA reads TGTGCCGGGGGACGGAACCTGCCTTCCTACGAGCAGTACTTC.

The chain joins TRBV28 to TRBJ1-2; 8 nucleotides agree with TRBD1. Germline-derived CDR1 and CDR2 are MDHEN and SYDVKM. This CDR3 spans 15 amino acids. J was trimmed by 3 bases and V by 7 bases; bases with no gene match: 10. DNA of the CDR3: TGTGCCAGCACCCGAAACGGACAGGGCTACTATGGCTACACCTTC. Protein product: CASTRNGQGYYGYTF.

The V and J genes are TRBV19 and TRBJ1-5; a weak D match, TRBD1 (6 bases). Trimming removed 6 bases from V and 0 bases from J, with 12 bases in between. The germline gives CDR1 LNHDA, CDR2 SQIVND (reference sequence). The CDR3 is 15 residues long. The CDR3 loop is CASRGQTYSNQPQHF. Here the CDR3 DNA reads TGTGCCAGTAGAGGACAGACCTATAGCAATCAGCCCCAGCATTTT.